Listed here are 24 T cell receptor beta chains from one sample, sequenced in a study of cytomegalovirus exposure and HLA in healthy donors. The protocol was immunoSEQ multiplex PCR, while the TCRdb copy is restricted to in-frame clones and leaves out a portion. The sample contains more than 200,000 clones, about nine tenths of which appear only once. The sample taken for sequencing was PBMCs. The receptors derive from a woman in her 30s in good health and CMV-seronegative.

The chain couples TRBV27 to TRBJ2-7; D is perhaps TRBD2 (5 bases). Trimming pared 9 bases from V and 3 bases from J, leaving 15 bases between. CDR1 is MNHEY, CDR2 SMNVEV, per germline (reference sequence). CDR3 length equals 13 residues. Written as DNA, the CDR3 is TGTGCCAGTAGCCGTAACCGGGGCTACGAGCAGTACTTC. It is translated as CASSRNRGYEQYF.

The CDR3 reads CASSVAPFGTGELFF. The CDR3 DNA follows: TGTGCCAGCAGCGTAGCACCCTTCGGAACCGGGGAGCTGTTTTTT. J is TRBJ2-2 and V is TRBV9; D is unclear. Per the germline V gene, CDR1 is SGDLS and CDR2 is YYNGEE. The CDR3 runs 15 residues. V was clipped by 0 bases and J by 5 bases, with 11 bases between them.

The CDR3 loop is CSVPGLYTGELFF. DNA for the CDR3: TGCAGCGTTCCGGGACTATACACCGGGGAGCTGTTTTTT. The chain is built from TRBV29-1 and TRBJ2-2; TRBD2 matches at 7 bases. The V segment lost 5 bases and the J segment 3 bases; nucleotides outside the gene matches: 3. This CDR3 has 13 residues. Germline V gene lookup returns CDR1 SQVTM and CDR2 ANQGSEA.

The chain joins TRBV7-9 to TRBJ1-3, with 10 bases that match TRBD1. The V segment lost 5 bases and the J segment 4 bases; nucleotides outside the gene matches: 11. This CDR3 is 17 amino acids long. CDR1 is SEHNR, CDR2 FQNEAQ, per germline (reference sequence). In DNA form, the CDR3 reads TGTGCCAGCAGCCAAAATCACCGGGACAGGGGCGGAAACACCATATATTTT. Translation: CASSQNHRDRGGNTIYF. Together with reference TRBV7-9 and TRBJ1-3, the CDR3 gives the full variable domain: DTGVSQNPRHKITKRGQNVTFRCDPISEHNRLYWYRQTLGQGPEFLTYFQNEAQLEKSRLLSDRFSAERPKGSFSTLEIQRTEQGDSAMYLCASSQNHRDRGGNTIYFGEGSWLTVV.

This rearrangement joins TRBV29-1 to TRBJ2-1; TRBD1 or TRBD2 may be the D gene (6 bases each). Germline V gives CDR1 SQVTM, CDR2 ANQGSEA. The CDR3 spans 15 residues. With 3 bases removed from V and 9 bases from J, the gap between germline ends came to 21 bases. The CDR3 is CSVDPRGAVYGEQFF. The CDR3, as DNA: TGCAGCGTTGACCCGAGGGGGGCGGTCTACGGTGAGCAGTTCTTC.

The chain couples TRBV13 to TRBJ2-3; tentatively, D is TRBD2 (6 bases). CDR1 PRHDT and CDR2 FYEKMQ come from the germline V gene (reference sequence). Trimming took off 8 bases at V and 1 base at J, with 10 bases between the two ends. The CDR3 extends over 13 amino acids. The CDR3 sequence: CASLPGGTDTQYF. The CDR3 DNA sequence: TGTGCCAGCCTGCCGGGAGGCACAGATACGCAGTATTTT.

The chain is built from TRBV19 and TRBJ1-1; possible D gene TRBD1, 6 bases. The CDR3 loop spans 12 amino acids. Germline CDR1 LNHDA, CDR2 SQIVND (reference sequence). V lost 4 bases, J lost 4 bases, and 7 bases lay in between. CDR3 sequence reads: CASSKGGTEAFF. The CDR3 coding sequence is TGTGCCAGTAGTAAAGGGGGCACTGAAGCTTTCTTT.

The CDR3: CAWSAETGGNTEAFF. The CDR3 nucleotides read TGTGCCTGGAGTGCCGAGACAGGGGGTAACACTGAAGCTTTCTTT. The chain employs TRBV30 and TRBJ1-1; 9 positions match TRBD1. CDR3 length equals 15 residues. After removal of 1 base from V and 2 bases from J, the junction contained 5 bases not matched to a gene. Germline values: CDR1 GTSNPN, CDR2 SVGIG (reference sequence).

The chain links TRBV28 to TRBJ1-1; no clear D. CDR3 size: 14 residues. The V gene's germline CDR1 is MDHEN and CDR2 SYDVKM. V was trimmed by 8 bases and J by 1 base, leaving 14 bases between them. In nucleotides, the CDR3 is TGTGCCAGCTACGTTTTCGGAGCGAACACTGAAGCTTTCTTT. Translated: CASYVFGANTEAFF.

The chain joins TRBV14 to TRBJ1-1; D is unresolved. CDR3 length: 14 residues. CDR1 SGHDN and CDR2 FVKESK come from the germline V gene. V gave up 2 bases and J gave up 1 base, with 8 bases separating them. The CDR3 spells CASSQITENTEAFF. The CDR3 bases are TGTGCCAGCAGCCAAATTACAGAGAACACTGAAGCTTTCTTT. Full variable domain (missing parts from reference TRBV14 and TRBJ1-1): EAGVTQFPSHSVIEKGQTVTLRCDPISGHDNLYWYRRVMGKEIKFLLHFVKESKQDESGMPNNRFLAERTGGTYSTLKVQPAELEDSGVYFCASSQITENTEAFFGQGTRLTVV.

This clone was detected only once. The rearrangement links TRBV7-9 to TRBJ2-1, with D possibly being TRBD2 (5 bases). The germline V gene has CDR1 SEHNR and CDR2 FQNEAQ (reference sequence). Trimming shortened V by 0 bases and J by 9 bases, and 9 bases separated the two germline ends. The CDR3 has 13 residues. The CDR3 DNA follows: TGTGCCAGCAGCTTAGCGGTACGGGGTGAGCAGTTCTTC. Amino acids: CASSLAVRGEQFF.

J is TRBJ2-2 and V is TRBV5-4; D perhaps matches TRBD2 (6 bases). The V end was cut by 10 bases, the J end by 7 bases, with 20 bases between. The CDR3 runs to 14 residues. Per germline, CDR1 SGHNT and CDR2 YYREEE (reference sequence). CDR3 nucleotides: TGTGCCCAAACGAACTGGGGTAGCGGCGGGGAGCTGTTTTTT. Translation: CAQTNWGSGGELFF.

The gene calls are TRBV29-1 and TRBJ2-1, with D unclear. Trimming removed 7 bases from V and 4 bases from J, with 17 bases in between. This CDR3 comprises 14 residues. The germline V gene has CDR1 SQVTM and CDR2 ANQGSEA. The CDR3 bases are TGCAGCGCCATCCCGACCGCTATATACAATGAGCAGTTCTTC. Its protein product is CSAIPTAIYNEQFF.

A single count supports this clone. The chain has TRBV9 and TRBJ2-1; a possible D gene is TRBD2 (6 bases). The V gene's germline CDR1 is SGDLS and CDR2 YYNGEE. The ends were cut back, 4 bases at V and 0 bases at J, with 14 bases in the middle. The CDR3 spans 16 residues. In nucleotides, the CDR3 is TGTGCCAGCAGCCCCTGGGGGGTTAGCTCCTACAATGAGCAGTTCTTC. Amino acid sequence: CASSPWGVSSYNEQFF.

The CDR3 loop reads CASSWGRGDTQYF. The DNA of the CDR3 is TGTGCCAGCAGCTGGGGTAGGGGGGATACGCAGTATTTT. The chain is built from TRBV5-6 and TRBJ2-3; the D gene is possibly TRBD1 (6 bases). The V and J ends lost 3 bases and 6 bases respectively, with 11 bases between them. There are 13 residues in the CDR3. Germline V gives CDR1 SGHDT, CDR2 YYEEEE.

This chain uses TRBV6-5 with TRBJ1-2, with D possibly matching TRBD1 (6 bases). Between the trimmed V and J ends, which lost 6 bases and 3 bases, there was a span of 11 bases. The CDR3 has 13 residues. From germline, CDR1 is MNHEY and CDR2 SVGAGI. In DNA, the CDR3 is TGTGCCAGCAGCCCGAGGGGGTACTATGGCTACACCTTC. This codes for CASSPRGYYGYTF.

This clone was seen more than once but under ten times. The chain recombines TRBV19 with TRBJ2-7; TRBD2 aligns across 11 bases. CDR3 length equals 15 residues. J lost 2 bases, V lost 8 bases, and 8 bases had no gene match. Germline CDR1 reads LNHDA; CDR2 reads SQIVND (reference sequence). As DNA, the CDR3 is TGTGCCAGTCAGAGCCGACTAGCGGGACCCTACGAGCAGTACTTC. This gives the protein CASQSRLAGPYEQYF.

V gene TRBV15 combines with J gene TRBJ2-1; 11 bases are a match to TRBD2. The CDR3 consists of 17 residues. The ends lost 0 bases at V and 5 bases at J; junction bases unmatched: 6. The V gene's germline CDR1 is LNHNV and CDR2 YYDKDF (reference sequence). The CDR3 spells CATSRDVPGLADNEQFF. The CDR3 DNA sequence: TGTGCCACCAGCAGAGACGTACCGGGACTAGCGGACAATGAGCAGTTCTTC.

The chain employs TRBV23-1 and TRBJ1-5; 10 bases fit TRBD1. TRBV23-1 is recorded as an ORF, its role being uncertain. CDR3 length: 18 amino acids. J lost 3 bases, V lost 2 bases, and 10 bases had no gene match. The CDR3 loop is CASSQIPNGTGVNQPQHF. As DNA, the CDR3 is TGCGCCAGCAGTCAAATCCCAAACGGGACAGGGGTCAATCAGCCCCAGCATTTT.

The gene calls are TRBV7-7 and TRBJ2-2; 7 nucleotides align to TRBD2. The V gene end was trimmed by 4 bases and the J gene end by 5 bases; junction bases not matched to a gene: 1. The V gene's germline CDR1 is SSHAT and CDR2 FNYEAQ (reference sequence). There are 13 residues in the CDR3. The CDR3 nucleotides read TGTGCCAGCAGCTCGCGGGGGACCGGGGAGCTGTTTTTT. Translated, it gives CASSSRGTGELFF.

The chain joins TRBV7-6 to TRBJ1-3; no firm D call. The V end was cut by 1 base, the J end by 0 bases, with 4 bases between. Germline V CDR1 and CDR2: SGHVS, FNYEAQ. This CDR3 spans 14 amino acids. The CDR3 region has the DNA TGTGCCAGCAGCTTAGAATACTCTGGAAACACCATATATTTT. It translates to CASSLEYSGNTIYF.

The rearrangement links TRBV11-2 to TRBJ2-7; a weak D match, TRBD2 (5 bases). Germline V gene data show CDR1 as SGHAT and CDR2 as FQNNGV. V shed 0 bases and J shed 3 bases, with 12 bases lying between them. The CDR3 runs to 15 residues. The CDR3 loop is CASSLDSAGYYEQYF. DNA of the CDR3: TGTGCCAGCAGCTTAGATAGCGCAGGATACTACGAGCAGTACTTC.

The chain carries TRBV6-5 and TRBJ2-7; 12 nucleotides match TRBD1. This CDR3 is built from 15 residues. The germline V gene encodes CDR1 MNHEY and CDR2 SVGAGI. V lost 2 bases, J lost 2 bases, and 1 base stayed unmatched. The CDR3 loop is CASSYGTGGTYEQYF. The CDR3, as DNA: TGTGCCAGCAGTTACGGGACAGGGGGCACCTACGAGCAGTACTTC.

The chain employs TRBV7-9 and TRBJ2-7, with D possibly called TRBD1 or TRBD2 (5 bases each). The V gene's germline CDR1 is SEHNR and CDR2 FQNEAQ (reference sequence). With 4 bases removed from V and 3 bases from J, the gap between germline ends came to 13 bases. This CDR3 has 14 residues. The CDR3 nucleotides are TGTGCCAGCAGCTCCCGGGACCTCCTCTACGAGCAGTACTTC. Protein product: CASSSRDLLYEQYF.